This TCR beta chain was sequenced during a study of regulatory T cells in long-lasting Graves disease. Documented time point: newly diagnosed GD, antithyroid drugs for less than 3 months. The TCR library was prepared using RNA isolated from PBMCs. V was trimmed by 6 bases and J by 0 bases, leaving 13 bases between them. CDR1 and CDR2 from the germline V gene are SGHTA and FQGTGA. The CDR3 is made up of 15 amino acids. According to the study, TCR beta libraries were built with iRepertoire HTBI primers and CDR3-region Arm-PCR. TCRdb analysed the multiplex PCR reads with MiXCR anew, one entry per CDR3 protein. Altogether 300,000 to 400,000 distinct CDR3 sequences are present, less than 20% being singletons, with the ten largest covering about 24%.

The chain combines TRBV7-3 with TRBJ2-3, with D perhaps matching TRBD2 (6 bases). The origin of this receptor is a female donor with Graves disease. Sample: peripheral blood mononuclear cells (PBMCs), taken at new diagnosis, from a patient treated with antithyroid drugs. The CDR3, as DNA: TGTGCCAGCAGGCGGATAGCGGATAGCACAGATACGCAGTATTTT. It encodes CASRRIADSTDTQYF. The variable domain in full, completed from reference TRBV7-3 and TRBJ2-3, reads GAGVSQTPSNKVTEKGKYVELRCDPISGHTALYWYRQSLGQGPEFLIYFQGTGAADDSGLPNDRFFAVRPEGSVSTLKIQRTERGDSAVYLCASRRIADSTDTQYFGPGTRLTVL.